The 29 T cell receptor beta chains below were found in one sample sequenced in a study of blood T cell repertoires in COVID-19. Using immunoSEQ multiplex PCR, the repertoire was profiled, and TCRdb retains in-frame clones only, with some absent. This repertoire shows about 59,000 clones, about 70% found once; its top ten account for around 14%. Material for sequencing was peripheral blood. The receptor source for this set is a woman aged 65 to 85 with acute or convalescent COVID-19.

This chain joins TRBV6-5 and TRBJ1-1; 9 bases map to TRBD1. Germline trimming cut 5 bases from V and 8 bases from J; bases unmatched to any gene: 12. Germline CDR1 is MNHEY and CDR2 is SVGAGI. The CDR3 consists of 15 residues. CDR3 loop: CASSRPDRGNSEAFF. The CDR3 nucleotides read TGTGCCAGCAGTCGCCCCGACAGGGGGAATTCAGAAGCTTTCTTT.

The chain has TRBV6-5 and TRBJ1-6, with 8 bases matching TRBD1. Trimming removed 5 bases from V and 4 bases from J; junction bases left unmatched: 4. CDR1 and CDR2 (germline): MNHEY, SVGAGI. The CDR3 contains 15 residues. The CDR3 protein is CASSPRDRYNSPLHF. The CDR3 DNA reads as TGTGCCAGCAGTCCTCGGGACAGGTATAATTCACCCCTCCACTTT.

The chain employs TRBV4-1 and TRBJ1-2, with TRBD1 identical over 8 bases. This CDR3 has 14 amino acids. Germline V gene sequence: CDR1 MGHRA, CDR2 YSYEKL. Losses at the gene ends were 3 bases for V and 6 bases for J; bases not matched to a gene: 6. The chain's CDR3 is CASSHGDRSDGYTF. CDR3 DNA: TGCGCCAGCAGCCACGGGGACAGGTCGGATGGCTACACCTTC.

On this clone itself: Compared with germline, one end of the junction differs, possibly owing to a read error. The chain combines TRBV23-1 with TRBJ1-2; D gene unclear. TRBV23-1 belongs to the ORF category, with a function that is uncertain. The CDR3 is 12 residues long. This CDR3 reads CYDSLTNYGYTF. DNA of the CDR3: TGTTATGACTCTCTAACTAACTATGGCTACACCTTC.

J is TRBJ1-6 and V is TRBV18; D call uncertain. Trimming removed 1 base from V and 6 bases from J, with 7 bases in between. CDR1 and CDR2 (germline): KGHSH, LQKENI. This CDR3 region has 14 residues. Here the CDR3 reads CASSPRQSNSPLHF. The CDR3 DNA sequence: TGTGCCAGCTCACCACGCCAGTCTAATTCACCCCTCCACTTT.

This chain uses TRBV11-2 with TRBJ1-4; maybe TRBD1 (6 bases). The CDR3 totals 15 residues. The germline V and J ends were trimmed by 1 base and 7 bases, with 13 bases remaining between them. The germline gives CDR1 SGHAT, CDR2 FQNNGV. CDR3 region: CASSLGTGRVEKLFF. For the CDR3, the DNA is TGTGCCAGCAGCTTAGGAACAGGGCGGGTTGAAAAACTGTTTTTT.

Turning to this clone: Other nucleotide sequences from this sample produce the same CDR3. CDR3 sequence: CASSLQGGTEAFF. CDR3 in DNA: TGTGCCAGCAGCTTACAGGGAGGCACTGAAGCTTTCTTT. The chain has TRBV7-9 and TRBJ1-1; tentatively, D is TRBD1 (5 bases). Germline lookup yields CDR1 SEHNR and CDR2 FQNEAQ (reference sequence). Trimming took 2 bases from V and 4 from J, leaving 8 bases between them. CDR3 length: 13 amino acids. The full variable domain, with the rest looked up from reference TRBV7-9 and TRBJ1-1, is DTGVSQNPRHKITKRGQNVTFRCDPISEHNRLYWYRQTLGQGPEFLTYFQNEAQLEKSRLLSDRFSAERPKGSFSTLEIQRTEQGDSAMYLCASSLQGGTEAFFGQGTRLTVV.

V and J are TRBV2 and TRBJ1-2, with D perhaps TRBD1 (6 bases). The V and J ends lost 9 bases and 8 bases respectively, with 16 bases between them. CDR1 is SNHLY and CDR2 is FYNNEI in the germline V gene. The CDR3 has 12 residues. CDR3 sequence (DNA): TGTGCCAGGGGTAGGGGGGGCGGCGGCTACACCTTC. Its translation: CARGRGGGGYTF.

CDR3 sequence: CASSKQGGGEPKKNRETQYF. CDR3 nucleotides: TGTGCCAGCAGCAAGCAAGGGGGGGGCGAGCCTAAAAAAAATCGGGAGACCCAGTACTTC. V usage is TRBV21-1 and J usage is TRBJ2-5; the tabulated D call, TRBD2, remains unverified against the DNA. TRBV21-1 is assigned pseudogene status. The CDR3 covers 20 residues.

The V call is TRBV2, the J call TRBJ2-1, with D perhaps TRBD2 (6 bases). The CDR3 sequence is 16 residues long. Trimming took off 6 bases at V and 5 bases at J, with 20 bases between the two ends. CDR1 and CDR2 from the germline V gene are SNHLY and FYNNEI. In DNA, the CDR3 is TGTGCCAGCAGCGAGAGCCGGACTACCCTCGACAATGAGCAGTTCTTC. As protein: CASSESRTTLDNEQFF.

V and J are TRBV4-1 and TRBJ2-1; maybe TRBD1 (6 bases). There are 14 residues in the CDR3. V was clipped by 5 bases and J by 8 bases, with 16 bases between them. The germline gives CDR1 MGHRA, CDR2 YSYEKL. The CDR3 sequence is CASSSRQVNDEQFF. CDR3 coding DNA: TGCGCCAGCAGCTCCCGACAGGTTAACGATGAGCAGTTCTTC.

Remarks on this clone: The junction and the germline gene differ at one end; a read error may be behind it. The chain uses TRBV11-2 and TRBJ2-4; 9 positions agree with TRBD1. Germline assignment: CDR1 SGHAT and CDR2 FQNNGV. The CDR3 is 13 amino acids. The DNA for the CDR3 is TGTGCCAGCCAACGGGCGAAACAGGGGGCGATGGACTTC. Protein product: CASQRAKQGAMDF.

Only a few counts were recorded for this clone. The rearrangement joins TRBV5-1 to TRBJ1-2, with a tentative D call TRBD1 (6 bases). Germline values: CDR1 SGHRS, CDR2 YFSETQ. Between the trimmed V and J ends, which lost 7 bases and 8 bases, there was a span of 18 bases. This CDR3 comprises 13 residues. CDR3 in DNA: TGCGCCAGCCGGGACACCCTCAGCGAGGGCTACACCTTC. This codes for CASRDTLSEGYTF. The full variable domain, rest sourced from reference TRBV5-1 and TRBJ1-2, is KAGVTQTPRYLIKTRGQQVTLSCSPISGHRSVSWYQQTPGQGLQFLFEYFSETQRNKGNFPGRFSGRQFSNSRSEMNVSTLELGDSALYLCASRDTLSEGYTFGSGTRLTVV.

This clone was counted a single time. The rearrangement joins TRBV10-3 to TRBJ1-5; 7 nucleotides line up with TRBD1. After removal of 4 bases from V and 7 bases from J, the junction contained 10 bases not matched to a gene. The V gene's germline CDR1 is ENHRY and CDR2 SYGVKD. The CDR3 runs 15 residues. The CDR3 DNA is TGTGCCATCAGTGCGGGACAGACGGTGGGGCAGCCCCAGCATTTT. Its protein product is CAISAGQTVGQPQHF.

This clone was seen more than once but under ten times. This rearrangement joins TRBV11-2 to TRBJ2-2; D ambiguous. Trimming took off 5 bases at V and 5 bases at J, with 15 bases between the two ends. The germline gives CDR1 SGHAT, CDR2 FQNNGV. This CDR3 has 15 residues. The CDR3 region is CASSKGLVRTGELFF. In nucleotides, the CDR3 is TGTGCCAGCAGCAAAGGCTTGGTGCGGACCGGGGAGCTGTTTTTT. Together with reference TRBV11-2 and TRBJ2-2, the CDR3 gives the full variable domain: EAGVAQSPRYKIIEKRQSVAFWCNPISGHATLYWYQQILGQGPKLLIQFQNNGVVDDSQLPKDRFSAERLKGVDSTLKIQPAKLEDSAVYLCASSKGLVRTGELFFGEGSRLTVL.

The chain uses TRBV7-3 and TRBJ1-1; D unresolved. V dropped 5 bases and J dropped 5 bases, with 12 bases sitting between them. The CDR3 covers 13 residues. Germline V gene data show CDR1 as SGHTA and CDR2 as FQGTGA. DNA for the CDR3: TGTGCCAGCAGCCCGGGGAGGAGAACTGAAGCTTTCTTT. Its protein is CASSPGRRTEAFF.

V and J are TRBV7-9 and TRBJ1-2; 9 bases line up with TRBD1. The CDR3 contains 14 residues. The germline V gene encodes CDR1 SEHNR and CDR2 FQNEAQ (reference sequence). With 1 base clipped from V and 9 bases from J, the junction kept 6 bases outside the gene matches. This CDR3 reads CASSLGGTGNRYTF. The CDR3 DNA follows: TGTGCCAGCAGCTTAGGTGGGACAGGGAATCGCTACACCTTC.

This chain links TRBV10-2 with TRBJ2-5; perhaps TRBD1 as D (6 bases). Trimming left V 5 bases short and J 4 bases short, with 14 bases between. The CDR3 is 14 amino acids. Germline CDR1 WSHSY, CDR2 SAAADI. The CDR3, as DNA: TGCGCCAGCAGTATGGGTTTAGGGGGAGAGACCCAGTACTTC. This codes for CASSMGLGGETQYF.

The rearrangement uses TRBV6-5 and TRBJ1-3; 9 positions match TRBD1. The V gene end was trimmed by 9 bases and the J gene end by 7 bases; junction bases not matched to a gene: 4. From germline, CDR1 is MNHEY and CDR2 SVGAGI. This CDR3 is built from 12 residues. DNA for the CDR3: TGTGCCAGTGGACAGGGGAGGAACACCATATATTTT. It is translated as CASGQGRNTIYF.

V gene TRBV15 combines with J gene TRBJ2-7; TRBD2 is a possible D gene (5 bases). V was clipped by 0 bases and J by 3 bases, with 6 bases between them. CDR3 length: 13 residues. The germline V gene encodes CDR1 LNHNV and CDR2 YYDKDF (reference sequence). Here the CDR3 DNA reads TGTGCCACCAGCAGAGATCGGGGCTACGAGCAGTACGTC. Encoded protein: CATSRDRGYEQYV.

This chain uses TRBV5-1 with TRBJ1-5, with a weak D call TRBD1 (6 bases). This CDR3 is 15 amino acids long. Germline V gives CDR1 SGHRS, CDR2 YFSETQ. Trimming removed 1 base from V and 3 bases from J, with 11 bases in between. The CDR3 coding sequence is TGCGCCAGCAGCTTGACCGGACAGTCCAATCAGCCCCAGCATTTT. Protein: CASSLTGQSNQPQHF.

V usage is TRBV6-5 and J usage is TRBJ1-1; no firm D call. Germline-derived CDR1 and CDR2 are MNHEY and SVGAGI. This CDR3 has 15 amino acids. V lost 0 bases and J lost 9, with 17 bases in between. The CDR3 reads CASSYSVSVRVKAFF. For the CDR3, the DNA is TGTGCCAGCAGTTACTCCGTTTCGGTGAGGGTAAAAGCTTTCTTT.

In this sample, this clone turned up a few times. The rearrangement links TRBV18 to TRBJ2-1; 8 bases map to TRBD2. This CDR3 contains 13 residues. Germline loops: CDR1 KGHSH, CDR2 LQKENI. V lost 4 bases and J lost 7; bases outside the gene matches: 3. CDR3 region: CASSLGGGNEQFF. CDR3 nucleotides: TGTGCCAGCTCACTTGGCGGGGGGAATGAGCAGTTCTTC.

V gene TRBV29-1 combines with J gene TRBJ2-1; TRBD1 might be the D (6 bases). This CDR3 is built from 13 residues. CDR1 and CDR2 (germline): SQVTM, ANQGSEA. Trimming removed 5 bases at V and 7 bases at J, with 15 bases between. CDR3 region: CSVSTGSYNEQFF. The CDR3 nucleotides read TGCAGCGTTTCGACAGGATCTTATAATGAGCAGTTCTTC.

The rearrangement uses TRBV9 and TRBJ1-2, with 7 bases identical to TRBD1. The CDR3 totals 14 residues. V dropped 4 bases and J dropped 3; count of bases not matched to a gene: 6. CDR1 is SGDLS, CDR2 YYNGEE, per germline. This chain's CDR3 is CASSRTDRDYGYTF. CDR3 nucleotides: TGTGCCAGCAGCCGTACCGACAGGGACTATGGCTACACCTTC.

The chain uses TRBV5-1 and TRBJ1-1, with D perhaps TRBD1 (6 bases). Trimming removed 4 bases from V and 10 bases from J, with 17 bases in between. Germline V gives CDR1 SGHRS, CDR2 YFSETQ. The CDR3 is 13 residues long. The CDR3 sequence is CASSPSSGVSAFF. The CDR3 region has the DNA TGCGCCAGCAGCCCTTCCTCAGGGGTCTCAGCTTTCTTT.

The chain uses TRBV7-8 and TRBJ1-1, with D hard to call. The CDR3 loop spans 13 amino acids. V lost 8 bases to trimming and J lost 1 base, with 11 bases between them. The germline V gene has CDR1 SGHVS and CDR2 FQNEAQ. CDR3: CASAIQQNTEAFF. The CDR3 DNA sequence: TGTGCCAGCGCGATACAGCAGAACACTGAAGCTTTCTTT.

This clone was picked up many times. CDR3: CASSPGTGTTYGYTF. The DNA of the CDR3 is TGCGCCAGCAGCCCCGGGACAGGGACCACCTATGGCTACACCTTC. The rearrangement links TRBV4-1 to TRBJ1-2; 9 nucleotides line up with TRBD1. V shed 4 bases, J shed 4 bases, and the junction held 7 bases outside the gene matches. Per germline, CDR1 MGHRA and CDR2 YSYEKL. The CDR3 has 15 residues.

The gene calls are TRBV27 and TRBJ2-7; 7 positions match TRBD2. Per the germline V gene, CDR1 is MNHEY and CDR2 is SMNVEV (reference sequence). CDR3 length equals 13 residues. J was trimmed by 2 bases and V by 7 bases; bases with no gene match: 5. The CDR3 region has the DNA TGTGCCAGCATAGCTAGCGGAACCTACGAGCAGTACTTC. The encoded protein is CASIASGTYEQYF.